The 16 T cell receptor beta chains below all came from one sample that was sequenced in a study of blood T cell repertoires in COVID-19. The method was immunoSEQ multiplex PCR; TCRdb's version includes in-frame clones alone and lacks a portion of them. The data show approximately 94,000 clones, with just over 85% seen just once and roughly 8.1% held by the top ten. The specimen sequenced was peripheral blood. The source is a woman in her 70s with acute or convalescent COVID-19.

The chain recombines TRBV5-8 with TRBJ1-2; no reliable D call. Germline CDR1 and CDR2: SGHTS and YDEGEE. Between the trimmed V and J ends, which lost 2 bases and 5 bases, there was a span of 7 bases. The length of the CDR3 is 12 residues. This CDR3 reads CASSLFLYGYTF. CDR3 DNA sequence: TGTGCCAGCAGCTTATTTCTATATGGCTACACCTTC.

This chain uses TRBV3-1 (or the pseudogene TRBV3-2) with TRBJ2-5, with 12 bases that match TRBD2. Germline V gives CDR1 LGHDT, CDR2 YNNKEL (reference sequence). CDR3 length: 17 residues. The J segment lost 5 bases and the V segment lost 2 bases, leaving 9 bases of the junction unmatched. The CDR3 bases are TGTGCCAGCAGCCAATGGATGACTAGCGGGGGTGGGGAGACCCAGTACTTC. It encodes CASSQWMTSGGGETQYF.

The chain has TRBV6-2 or TRBV6-3 and TRBJ1-1, with D perhaps matching TRBD1 (6 bases). The CDR3 contains 11 residues. The V end was cut by 5 bases, the J end by 11 bases, with 12 bases between. Germline loops: CDR1 MNHEY, CDR2 SVGEGT. The CDR3 is CASSTGTNAFF. CDR3 DNA: TGTGCCAGCAGTACCGGGACAAACGCTTTCTTT.

The chain carries TRBV29-1 and TRBJ2-7, with D tentatively TRBD2 (5 bases). V lost 6 bases, J lost 6 bases, and 15 bases lay in between. Germline V gene lookup returns CDR1 SQVTM and CDR2 ANQGSEA. The CDR3 totals 12 residues. Written as DNA, the CDR3 is TGCAGCGTCCTAGCCGGGTCGGGCGAGCAGTACTTC. It is translated as CSVLAGSGEQYF.

The rearrangement links TRBV2 to TRBJ2-4; D is uncertain. Germline values: CDR1 SNHLY, CDR2 FYNNEI. The V and J ends lost 1 base and 0 bases respectively, with 4 bases between them. This CDR3 is 14 amino acids long. CDR3 coding DNA: TGTGCCAGCAGTGAAGGTCTAGCCAAAAACATTCAGTACTTC. Protein product: CASSEGLAKNIQYF.

This sequence joins TRBV5-1 and TRBJ2-5, with 8 bases identical to TRBD1. The ends lost 4 bases at V and 4 bases at J; junction bases unmatched: 3. The V gene's germline CDR1 is SGHRS and CDR2 YFSETQ. This CDR3 is 13 amino acids long. CDR3 bases: TGCGCCAGCAGCCTGGGACAGGCAGAGACCCAGTACTTC. Translation: CASSLGQAETQYF.

This chain joins TRBV6-5 and TRBJ2-7, with TRBD1 as a possible D gene (7 bases). With 10 bases removed from V and 4 bases from J, the gap between germline ends came to 23 bases. CDR3 length: 15 amino acids. Germline V gives CDR1 MNHEY, CDR2 SVGAGI. CDR3 sequence: CATKGGQTGPYEQYF. For the CDR3, the DNA is TGTGCCACCAAGGGAGGACAGACAGGGCCGTACGAGCAGTACTTC.

The rearrangement joins TRBV19 to TRBJ2-7, with a possible D match to TRBD1 (5 bases). The CDR3 covers 13 residues. Trimming pared 1 base from V and 3 bases from J, leaving 7 bases between. Looked up from germline, CDR1 is LNHDA and CDR2 is SQIVND (reference sequence). CDR3 in amino acids: CASSIGTNYEQYF. Here the CDR3 DNA reads TGTGCCAGTAGTATAGGGACAAACTACGAGCAGTACTTC.

The J gene is TRBJ2-5, the V gene TRBV5-1, with D possibly TRBD1 on 5 matching bases. The length of the CDR3 is 13 residues. Germline values: CDR1 SGHRS, CDR2 YFSETQ. Trimming left V 1 base short and J 7 bases short, with 11 bases between. The chain's CDR3 is CASSLSDQGTQYF. In DNA form, the CDR3 reads TGCGCCAGCAGCTTGTCGGACCAGGGGACCCAGTACTTC.

The V call is TRBV2, the J call TRBJ1-2; D is possibly TRBD1 (5 bases). The CDR3 loop spans 13 amino acids. Germline V lookup: CDR1 SNHLY, CDR2 FYNNEI. The V and J ends lost 6 bases and 2 bases respectively, with 10 bases between them. CDR3 region: CASSVGQNYGYTF. The CDR3 DNA reads as TGTGCCAGCAGCGTCGGACAAAACTATGGCTACACCTTC.

V and J are TRBV7-9 and TRBJ1-2; 8 nucleotides line up with TRBD1. This CDR3 region has 16 residues. The germline gives CDR1 SEHNR, CDR2 FQNEAQ (reference sequence). Losses at the gene ends were 6 bases for V and 1 base for J; bases not matched to a gene: 10. The CDR3 spells CASRPGTGAFNYGYTF. CDR3 coding DNA: TGTGCCAGCAGGCCCGGGACAGGAGCTTTTAACTATGGCTACACCTTC.

This clone has a single count. The chain carries TRBV9 and TRBJ2-2; no clear D gene. CDR1 and CDR2 (germline): SGDLS, YYNGEE. V was clipped by 0 bases and J by 1 base, with 7 bases between them. This CDR3 region has 15 residues. CDR3 in amino acids: CASSVVAGNTGELFF. Written as DNA, the CDR3 is TGTGCCAGCAGCGTAGTGGCAGGGAACACCGGGGAGCTGTTTTTT.

This rearrangement joins TRBV18 to TRBJ2-1; 7 bases are shared with TRBD1. The germline CDR1 and CDR2 sequences are KGHSH and LQKENI. The CDR3 sequence is 16 residues long. V lost 0 bases and J lost 0; bases outside the gene matches: 2. The DNA of the CDR3 is TGTGCCAGCTCACCACCGAGACAGGGCTCCTACAATGAGCAGTTCTTC. This sequence encodes CASSPPRQGSYNEQFF.

There are a few counts of this clone. The chain couples TRBV6-5 to TRBJ2-1; D remains ambiguous. V lost 1 base and J 6 bases, leaving 10 bases between the germline ends. The CDR3 has 14 amino acids. Germline values: CDR1 MNHEY, CDR2 SVGAGI. The CDR3 coding sequence is TGTGCCAGCAGTTACTGGAACAGTCTCAATGAGCAGTTCTTC. This gives the protein CASSYWNSLNEQFF.

V and J are TRBV6-5 and TRBJ2-1; D gene uncertain. The CDR3 has 14 amino acids. Germline CDR1 MNHEY, CDR2 SVGAGI. V was shortened by 6 bases and J by 5 bases, with 14 bases between the two germline ends. For the CDR3, the DNA is TGTGCCAGCAGCCACCCGAACAGACACAATGAGCAGTTCTTC. Encoded protein: CASSHPNRHNEQFF.

The chain recombines TRBV19 with TRBJ1-1; D is perhaps TRBD1 (5 bases). V was trimmed by 3 bases and J by 4 bases, leaving 12 bases between them. CDR3 size: 14 residues. Looked up from germline, CDR1 is LNHDA and CDR2 is SQIVND (reference sequence). CDR3 DNA sequence: TGTGCCAGTAGTATCCGGGGGGGTCTCACTGAAGCTTTCTTT. Its protein is CASSIRGGLTEAFF.